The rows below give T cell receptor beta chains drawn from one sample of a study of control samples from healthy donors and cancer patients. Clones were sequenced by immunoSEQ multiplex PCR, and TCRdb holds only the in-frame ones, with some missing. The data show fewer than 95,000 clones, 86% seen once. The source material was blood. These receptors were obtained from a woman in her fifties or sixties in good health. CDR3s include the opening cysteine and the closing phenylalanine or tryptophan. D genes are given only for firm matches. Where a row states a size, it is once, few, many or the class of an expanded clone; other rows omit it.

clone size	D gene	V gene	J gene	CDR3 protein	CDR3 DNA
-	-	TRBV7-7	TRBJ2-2	CASSPQTASNTGELFF	TGTGCTAGCAGCCCACAGACAGCCTCGAACACCGGGGAGCTGTTTTTT
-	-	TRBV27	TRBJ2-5	CASSRKPRQETQYF	TGTGCCAGCAGTCGCAAACCCAGACAAGAGACCCAGTACTTC
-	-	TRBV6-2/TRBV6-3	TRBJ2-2	CASSSTGTLNTGELFF	TGTGCCAGCAGCTCGACAGGGACTCTGAACACCGGGGAGCTGTTTTTT
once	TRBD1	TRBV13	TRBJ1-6	CASSLRDRNSPLHF	TGTGCCAGCAGCTTAAGGGACAGGAATTCACCCCTCCACTTT
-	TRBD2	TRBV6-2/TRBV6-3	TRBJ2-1	CASSPHYSGGAVEQFF	TGTGCCAGCAGTCCCCACTATAGCGGGGGGGCCGTTGAGCAGTTCTTC
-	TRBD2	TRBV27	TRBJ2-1	CASSTRTSGYYNEQFF	TGTGCCAGCAGTACTCGGACTAGCGGGTACTACAATGAGCAGTTCTTC
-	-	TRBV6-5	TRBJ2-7	CASSYSDSNYEQYF	TGTGCCAGCAGTTACTCCGACTCCAACTACGAGCAGTACTTC
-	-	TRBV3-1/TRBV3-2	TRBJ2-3	CASSADPSTDTQYF	TGTGCCAGCAGCGCAGACCCTAGCACAGATACGCAGTATTTT
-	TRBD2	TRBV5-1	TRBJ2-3	CASSLEPGGATDTQYF	TGCGCCAGCAGCTTGGAACCGGGGGGGGCCACAGATACGCAGTATTTT
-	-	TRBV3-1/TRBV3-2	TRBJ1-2	CASSHEGWIYGYTF	TGTGCCAGCAGCCATGAAGGATGGATCTATGGCTACACCTTC
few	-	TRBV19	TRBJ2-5	CASSIRPWGRWETQYF	TGTGCCAGTAGTATACGACCCTGGGGGCGTTGGGAGACCCAGTACTTC
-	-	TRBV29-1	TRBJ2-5	CSVAGPRGGGETQYF	TGCAGCGTTGCAGGCCCAAGAGGGGGGGGAGAGACCCAGTACTTC
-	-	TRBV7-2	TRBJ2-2	CASSPIQINTGELFF	TGTGCCAGCAGCCCCATACAGATCAACACCGGGGAGCTGTTTTTT
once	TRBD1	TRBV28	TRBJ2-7	CASSSGGLEEQYF	TGTGCCAGCAGTTCAGGGGGCCTCGAAGAGCAGTACTTC
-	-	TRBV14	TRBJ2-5	CASSQARGTQYF	TGTGCCAGCAGCCAAGCCCGGGGGACCCAGTACTTC
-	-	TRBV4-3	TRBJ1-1	CASSRGLNTEAFF	TGCGCCAGCAGCCGGGGCCTGAACACTGAAGCTTTCTTT
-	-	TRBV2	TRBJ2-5	CARRLTGRETQYF	TGTGCCAGGAGATTAACAGGGAGGGAGACCCAGTACTTC
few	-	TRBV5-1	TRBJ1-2	CASSLGFSNYGYTF	TGCGCCAGCAGCTTGGGGTTTAGTAACTATGGCTACACCTTC
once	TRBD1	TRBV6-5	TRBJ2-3	CASSLTGTYTQYF	TGTGCCAGCAGCCTGACAGGGACATATACGCAGTATTTT
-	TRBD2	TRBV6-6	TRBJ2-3	CASRDSGTTDTQYF	TGTGCCAGCAGGGATAGCGGGACCACAGATACGCAGTATTTT
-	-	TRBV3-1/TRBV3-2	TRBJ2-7	CASSLGLGFYEQYF	TGTGCCAGCAGCCTTGGCCTAGGCTTCTACGAGCAGTACTTC
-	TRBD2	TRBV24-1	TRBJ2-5	CATSDMTSGQETQYF	TGTGCCACCAGTGACATGACTAGCGGGCAAGAGACCCAGTACTTC
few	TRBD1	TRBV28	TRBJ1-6	CASSLLPTGQGSPLHF	TGTGCCAGCAGTTTACTACCGACAGGGCAAGGATCACCCCTCCACTTT
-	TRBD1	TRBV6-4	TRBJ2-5	CASSSGTGGKETQYF	TGTGCCAGCAGTTCCGGGACAGGGGGAAAAGAGACCCAGTACTTC
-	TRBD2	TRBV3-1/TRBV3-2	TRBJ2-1	CASSQIGRGGGNEQFF	TGTGCCAGCAGCCAAATTGGGCGGGGGGGCGGCAATGAGCAGTTCTTC
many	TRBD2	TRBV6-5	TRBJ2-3	CASSLGLAGDTQYF	TGTGCCAGCAGCCTGGGACTAGCAGGAGATACGCAGTATTTT
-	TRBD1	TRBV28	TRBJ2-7	CASSFPGQGVLSYEQYF	TGTGCCAGCAGTTTCCCGGGACAGGGAGTACTCTCCTACGAGCAGTACTTC